The entry below describes one T cell receptor (beta chain). Its antigen is as yet unknown. This sample is drawn from a study of sequential checkpoint blockade in melanoma. About the study: TCRbeta immunosequencing was performed on DNA from over 90 pretreatment melanoma tumor samples. Regarding the study as a whole: Pretreatment TIL clonality tracked with response in the nivolumab-first arm.

Stated treatment: randomized to nivolumab then ipilimumab (arm A) or the reverse (arm B). CDR1 and CDR2 (germline): SGHNT, YENEEA. This CDR3 has 14 residues. Trimming pared 1 base from V and 0 bases from J, leaving 7 bases between. The repertoire was sequenced with immunoSEQ multiplex PCR; TCRdb's copy has only in-frame clones and lacks some. This sample yields about 37,000 clones, of which 32% are seen a single time; 1.5% to 2% belongs to the top ten. The source material was tumor tissue (inferred from file names), sampled from a patient given nivolumab and ipilimumab in sequence. The sequence was collected from a human donor with melanoma. The V gene is TRBV11-3, the J gene TRBJ2-7, with D unresolved. The CDR3 region is CASSLGYSSYEQYF. As DNA, the CDR3 is TGTGCCAGCAGCTTAGGCTACTCCTCCTACGAGCAGTACTTC.